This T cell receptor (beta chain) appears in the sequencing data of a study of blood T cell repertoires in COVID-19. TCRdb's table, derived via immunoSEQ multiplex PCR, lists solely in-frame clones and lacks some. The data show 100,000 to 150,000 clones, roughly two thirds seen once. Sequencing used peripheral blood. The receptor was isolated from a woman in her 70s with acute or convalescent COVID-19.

In DNA form, the CDR3 reads TGTGCCACCCGTACTCCTGGGGCCAACGTCCTGACTTTC. Protein sequence: CATRTPGANVLTF. The chain couples TRBV10-3 to TRBJ2-6; D call uncertain. V lost 10 bases and J lost 2, with 9 bases in between. Germline CDR1 and CDR2: ENHRY and SYGVKD. The CDR3 is made up of 13 amino acids.